These 18 T cell receptor beta chains were all obtained from the same sample, sequenced in a study of blood T cell repertoires in COVID-19. Data came from immunoSEQ multiplex PCR; TCRdb stores just in-frame clones and leaves some out. The sample contains approximately 350,000 clones, 80% to 90% of which appear only once. Sequenced material: peripheral blood. These receptors originate from a young man with active or convalescent COVID-19.

The gene calls are TRBV29-1 and TRBJ1-6, with 10 positions matching TRBD1. CDR3 length equals 13 residues. Germline V gene lookup returns CDR1 SQVTM and CDR2 ANQGSEA. V trimming: 6 bases; J trimming: 7 bases; junction bases outside the gene matches: 3. In DNA, the CDR3 is TGCAGCGTCAGGACAGGGGGAAATTCACCCCTCCACTTT. This sequence encodes CSVRTGGNSPLHF.

The chain recombines TRBV24-1 with TRBJ2-3, with D perhaps TRBD2 (5 bases). This CDR3 comprises 13 residues. Germline CDR1 is KGHDR and CDR2 is SFDVKD. V lost 1 base, J lost 5 bases, and 6 bases lay in between. The CDR3 sequence is CATSDFGVDTQYF. In DNA form, the CDR3 reads TGTGCCACCAGTGATTTCGGGGTAGATACGCAGTATTTT.

The genes are TRBV28 and TRBJ1-2; D remains ambiguous. V dropped 1 base and J dropped 6 bases, with 6 bases sitting between them. Germline CDR1 and CDR2: MDHEN and SYDVKM. CDR3 length equals 12 residues. As DNA, the CDR3 is TGTGCCAGCAGTTTATTCGTTGATGGCTACACCTTC. Its translation is CASSLFVDGYTF.

CDR3 in DNA: TGTGCCAGCTCCGGGACAGTTACAGATACGCAGTATTTT. It translates to CASSGTVTDTQYF. The genes are TRBV7-9 and TRBJ2-3, with 7 bases that match TRBD1. In germline, CDR1 is SEHNR, CDR2 FQNEAQ (reference sequence). This CDR3 contains 13 residues. The V and J ends lost 8 bases and 3 bases, in that order; junction bases with no gene match: 5.

This clone was counted many times. The CDR3 sequence is CASSYSDRVSGYTF. The CDR3 coding sequence is TGTGCCAGCAGTTACTCCGACAGGGTTAGTGGCTACACCTTC. The chain combines TRBV6-6 with TRBJ1-2, with 7 bases aligning to TRBD1. Looked up from germline, CDR1 is MNHNY and CDR2 is SVGAGI (reference sequence). Trimming at V came to 0 bases and at J to 7 bases, leaving 5 bases not matched to a gene. The CDR3 totals 14 residues.

The rearrangement joins TRBV5-1 to TRBJ2-2; D gene unclear. CDR3 length: 11 residues. CDR1 SGHRS and CDR2 YFSETQ come from the germline V gene. V lost 4 bases, J lost 8 bases, and 6 bases lay in between. The CDR3 nucleotides are TGCGCCAGCAGCCTCTCTGGGGAGCTGTTTTTT. It codes for CASSLSGELFF.

The chain recombines TRBV7-2 with TRBJ1-1, with D hard to call. Per the germline V gene, CDR1 is SGHTA and CDR2 is FQGNSA. Trimming shortened V by 1 base and J by 1 base, and 13 bases separated the two germline ends. The CDR3 runs 16 residues. CDR3 nucleotides: TGTGCCAGCAGCTTAGATTTTGAGGCCACGAACACTGAAGCTTTCTTT. Translation gives CASSLDFEATNTEAFF.

This clone was detected once. The sample holds other DNA sequences that translate to the same CDR3. The chain carries TRBV7-2 and TRBJ2-7, with 11 nucleotides matching TRBD2. The germline V gene has CDR1 SGHTA and CDR2 FQGNSA. This CDR3 comprises 15 residues. With 3 bases clipped from V and 2 bases from J, the junction kept 3 bases outside the gene matches. DNA for the CDR3: TGTGCCAGCAGCTTGAGACTAGCGGGGCCCTACGAGCAGTACTTC. Encoded protein: CASSLRLAGPYEQYF.

The genes are TRBV9 and TRBJ2-1; 7 bases line up with TRBD1. The junction had 3 bases not matched to a gene; V was cut back by 4 bases and J by 2 bases. The germline CDR1 and CDR2 sequences are SGDLS and YYNGEE. The CDR3 length is 14 residues. The CDR3 reads CASSSTGTYNEQFF. The CDR3 coding sequence is TGTGCCAGCAGCTCGACAGGGACCTACAATGAGCAGTTCTTC.

This clone was observed once. V usage is TRBV28 and J usage is TRBJ2-7; 7 positions match TRBD1. Trimming at V came to 6 bases and at J to 5 bases, leaving 13 bases not matched to a gene. Germline CDR1 reads MDHEN; CDR2 reads SYDVKM. The CDR3 runs 15 residues. The chain's CDR3 is CASSSWTGTSDEQYF. CDR3 bases: TGTGCCAGCAGCTCCTGGACAGGTACGTCAGACGAGCAGTACTTC.

The V and J genes are TRBV2 and TRBJ2-1; TRBD2 agrees at 7 bases. Per germline, CDR1 SNHLY and CDR2 FYNNEI. The V segment lost 9 bases and the J segment 7 bases; nucleotides outside the gene matches: 9. The length of the CDR3 is 13 residues. The CDR3 region is CASLRDYPNEQFF. The CDR3 DNA follows: TGTGCCAGTTTACGGGACTATCCTAATGAGCAGTTCTTC.

The rearrangement joins TRBV7-2 to TRBJ2-1; 7 bases line up with TRBD2. The germline V gene has CDR1 SGHTA and CDR2 FQGNSA. The CDR3 runs to 16 residues. Trimming took 4 bases from V and 6 from J; bases not matched to a gene: 12. Here the CDR3 DNA reads TGTGCCAGCAGCTACCCGGGCGGGAGCGCATCCAATGAGCAGTTCTTC. Translation: CASSYPGGSASNEQFF.

The V gene is TRBV9, the J gene TRBJ2-1, with 9 nucleotides matching TRBD2. Germline trimming cut 4 bases from V and 4 bases from J; bases unmatched to any gene: 6. Germline V gives CDR1 SGDLS, CDR2 YYNGEE. The CDR3 loop spans 15 amino acids. CDR3 in amino acids: CASSSLAGFYNEQFF. The DNA of the CDR3 is TGTGCCAGCAGCTCGCTAGCGGGATTTTACAATGAGCAGTTCTTC.

The rearrangement links TRBV28 to TRBJ2-7; D remains unclear. The CDR3 sequence is 12 residues long. Trimming stripped 6 bases from V and 2 bases from J, with 8 bases between. The V gene's germline CDR1 is MDHEN and CDR2 SYDVKM. DNA for the CDR3: TGTGCCAGCAGGGCTCTAGCCTACGAGCAGTACTTC. Its translation is CASRALAYEQYF.

The chain links TRBV19 to TRBJ2-1; maybe TRBD1 (7 bases). Trimming took off 6 bases at V and 4 bases at J, with 16 bases between the two ends. The V gene's germline CDR1 is LNHDA and CDR2 SQIVND (reference sequence). The length of the CDR3 is 15 residues. DNA of the CDR3: TGTGCCAGTAGCCAAGATCCAGGGGGGTACAATGAGCAGTTCTTC. Translating it yields CASSQDPGGYNEQFF. Looking up the rest from reference TRBV19 and TRBJ2-1 gives the full variable domain: DGGITQSPKYLFRKEGQNVTLSCEQNLNHDAMYWYRQDPGQGLRLIYYSQIVNDFQKGDIAEGYSVSREKKESFPLTVTSAQKNPTAFYLCASSQDPGGYNEQFFGPGTRLTVL.

This sequence joins TRBV6-6 and TRBJ2-1, with 9 nucleotides matching TRBD2. The CDR3 extends over 16 amino acids. V was pared by 2 bases and J by 7 bases, with 9 bases of the junction left unmatched. Looked up from germline, CDR1 is MNHNY and CDR2 is SVGAGI (reference sequence). This CDR3 reads CASSYPGLAGKNEQFF. The DNA for the CDR3 is TGTGCCAGCAGTTACCCCGGGCTAGCGGGGAAAAATGAGCAGTTCTTC.

V and J are TRBV9 and TRBJ2-3; TRBD2 is a possible D gene (7 bases). Germline V gene data show CDR1 as SGDLS and CDR2 as YYNGEE. The CDR3 is made up of 17 amino acids. Trimming removed 0 bases from V and 9 bases from J, with 23 bases in between. CDR3 in DNA: TGTGCCAGCAGCGTAGGAAGGGAGCGGGGATTCACAGGGACGCAGTATTTT. Protein product: CASSVGRERGFTGTQYF.

The chain joins TRBV4-3 to TRBJ1-4; tentative D call: TRBD1 (6 bases). The CDR3 has 15 residues. V was cut by 0 bases and J by 5 bases, with 10 bases left in between. Per germline, CDR1 LGHNA and CDR2 YSLEER. The chain's CDR3 is CASSQDWGQNEKLFF. CDR3 coding DNA: TGCGCCAGCAGCCAAGATTGGGGGCAGAATGAAAAACTGTTTTTT.